These 28 T cell receptor delta chains were sequenced from one sample in a study of gamma-delta T cells after stem cell transplantation. TCRdb redid the clone calls on the RT-PCR reads with CATT. The top ten clones hold approximately 31% of a sample with roughly 3,000 delta-chain clones, around 1.5% of them seen once. Material: gamma-delta T cells. These receptors were obtained from a human donor. It is not recorded whose cells these are; they may come from a transplant donor.

At least ten counts were recorded for this clone. A single base is all that separates this from a far larger clone, so a read error is likely. This chain connects TRDV2 to TRDJ1, with D possibly TRDD3 on 5 matching bases. The CDR3 covers 15 residues. Per the germline V gene, CDR1 is GEAIGNYY and CDR2 is EKD. The CDR3 coding sequence is TGTGCCTGTGACACAGTGGGGACGTACACCGATAAACCCATCTTT. Translation gives CACDTVGTYTDKPIF.

As regards this clone: A much larger clone differs from this one at a single base, so this may be a read error. In the same sample, other DNA sequences code for this CDR3. The rearrangement joins TRDV2 to TRDJ1; possibly TRDD3 for D (6 bases). CDR1 is GEAIGNYY, CDR2 EKD, per germline. The V gene lost 3 bases and the J gene lost 9 bases, with 43 bases spanning the gap. The CDR3 is 22 amino acids. In DNA form, the CDR3 reads TGTGCCTGTGACCCGCTTCTCTCCGGCGCTGGGGAGTACGCGTCGACGGGCCGGGAACTCATCTTT. Protein product: CACDPLLSGAGEYASTGRELIF.

Of note for this clone: The protein held in TCRdb is that of a much larger clone and does not match this DNA's translation at residue 16, likely because of a read error; the protein shown is translated from the DNA. This chain connects TRDV2 to TRDJ1; tentatively, D is TRDD3 (6 bases). The germline gives CDR1 GEAIGNYY, CDR2 EKD. The CDR3 length is 17 residues. The CDR3 loop reads CACDKVGAPVVTDKLTF. CDR3 DNA: TGTGCCTGTGACAAGGTGGGGGCTCCAGTTGTGACCGATAAACTCACCTTT.

The table lists this clone with a few counts. TCRdb attributes to this sequence the protein of a much larger clone, which differs from the DNA translation at residue 12; a read error is likely, and the protein displayed is translated from the DNA. This chain uses TRDV2 with TRDJ2; a possible D gene is TRDD3 (6 bases). The CDR3 runs to 19 residues. CDR1 is GEAIGNYY and CDR2 is EKD in the germline V gene. Trimming shortened V by 0 bases and J by 0 bases, and 19 bases separated the two germline ends. Here the CDR3 reads CACDTVGGEKAALTAQLFF. CDR3 bases: TGTGCCTGTGACACCGTGGGGGGGGAGAAAGCGGCTTTGACAGCACAACTCTTCTTT.

Only a few counts were recorded for this clone. This is likely an artifact of a read error, given a far larger clone one base away. Other DNA sequences from this sample encode an identical CDR3 as well. The CDR3 bases are TGTGCCTGCGACGCCTTACTGGGGGATACGTACACCGATAAACTCATCTTT. Amino acid sequence: CACDALLGDTYTDKLIF. The V gene is TRDV2, the J gene TRDJ1; TRDD3 matches at 13 bases. The germline V gene encodes CDR1 GEAIGNYY and CDR2 EKD. The CDR3 has 17 amino acids. Losses at the gene ends were 7 bases for V and 0 bases for J; bases not matched to a gene: 10.

Details on this clone: TCRdb lists the protein of a much larger clone for this DNA, which differs at residue 9, so this is likely a read error; the protein given here is translated from the DNA itself. The V gene is TRDV2, the J gene TRDJ1, with 11 bases fitting TRDD3. The CDR3 sequence is 19 residues long. After removal of 7 bases from V and 0 bases from J, the junction contained 18 bases not matched to a gene. The germline CDR1 and CDR2 sequences are GEAIGNYY and EKD. The CDR3 DNA reads TGTGCCTGCGCCCCACTGGGGGATAGAATAGGTATCTACACCGATAAACTCATCTTT. Translation: CACAPLGDRIGIYTDKLIF.

There are a few counts of this clone. A read error likely explains why the TCRdb protein, taken from a much larger clone, differs from this DNA's translation at residue 15; the protein shown is translated from the DNA. J is TRDJ3 and V is TRDV2, with 8 bases identical to TRDD3. The CDR3 covers 23 residues. With V trimmed by 0 bases and J by 2 bases, 20 bases remained unmatched. Germline CDR1 and CDR2: GEAIGNYY and EKD. CDR3 nucleotides: TGTGCCTGTGACACCGTTGTCCGGGATACGCCGGAAGAAACCACCTGGGACACCCGACAGATGTTTTTC. It is translated as CACDTVVRDTPEETTWDTRQMFF.

Remarks on this clone: This likely came from a read error, as a far larger clone is one base away. The genes are TRDV2 and TRDJ3; 12 bases are shared with TRDD3. The CDR3 is made up of 20 amino acids. Germline CDR1 is GEAIGNYY and CDR2 is EKD. Trimming at V came to 3 bases and at J to 0 bases, leaving 8 bases not matched to a gene. DNA of the CDR3: TGTGCCTGTGACGCGACTGGGGGATACTCGAGCTCCTGGGACACCCGACAGATGTTTTTC. It specifies CACDATGGYSSSWDTRQMFF.

This clone was seen only a few times. A single base is all that separates this from a far larger clone, so a read error is likely. Other DNA sequences from this sample encode an identical CDR3 as well. The chain couples TRDV2 to TRDJ1; a possible D gene is TRDD3 (5 bases). This CDR3 region has 15 residues. Germline V gene data show CDR1 as GEAIGNYY and CDR2 as EKD. The V and J ends lost 4 bases and 0 bases respectively, with 14 bases between them. Here the CDR3 DNA reads TGTGCCTGTGATACAGTGGGGACGTACACCGATAAACTCATCTTT. Protein sequence: CACDTVGTYTDKLIF.

Worth noting for this clone: The protein that TCRdb holds for this DNA derives from a much larger clone and differs from the translated DNA at residue 12, which likely indicates a read error; the protein shown here is translated from the DNA. This chain connects TRDV2 to TRDJ2, with 8 bases aligning to TRDD3. The ends lost 0 bases at V and 4 bases at J; junction bases unmatched: 15. The germline gives CDR1 GEAIGNYY, CDR2 EKD. The CDR3 totals 19 residues. CDR3 sequence reads: CACDTVLWGTESRTAQLFF. CDR3 nucleotide sequence: TGTGCCTGTGACACCGTACTCTGGGGGACCGAAAGCAGGACAGCACAACTCTTCTTT.

This clone was observed a few times. The amino acid sequence in TCRdb belongs to a much larger clone and departs from this DNA's translation at residue 9, likely a sequencing read error; the sequence shown is translated from the DNA. This sequence joins TRDV2 and TRDJ1; 8 bases fit TRDD3. The CDR3 has 16 amino acids. Looked up from germline, CDR1 is GEAIGNYY and CDR2 is EKD. Unmatched junction bases numbered 9, after V lost 4 bases and J lost 0 bases. The CDR3 protein is CACDEVLGAYTDKLIF. CDR3 in DNA: TGTGCCTGTGATGAGGTACTGGGGGCTTACACCGATAAACTCATCTTT.

In its sample, this clone ranks as large. Distinct nucleotide sequences in the sample also encode this CDR3. V usage is TRDV2 and J usage is TRDJ1, with TRDD3 identical over 11 bases. J was trimmed by 4 bases and V by 0 bases; bases with no gene match: 15. The germline gives CDR1 GEAIGNYY, CDR2 EKD. The CDR3 consists of 19 residues. The CDR3 DNA reads as TGTGCCTGTGACACCGTCGGTGGGGGATACGAGGGTTGGGACGATAAACTCATCTTT. It specifies CACDTVGGGYEGWDDKLIF.

By proportion, this clone is medium-sized. The V gene is TRDV2, the J gene TRDJ1; the D gene is possibly TRDD3 (6 bases). Germline values: CDR1 GEAIGNYY, CDR2 EKD. The CDR3 has 20 amino acids. V lost 1 base to trimming and J lost 3 bases, with 29 bases between them. Here the CDR3 DNA reads TGTGCCTGTGACACAGGGTCTCTTTTGTTGGGGGCCCCCGTACCCGATAAACTCATCTTT. This encodes CACDTGSLLLGAPVPDKLIF.

To note about this clone: TCRdb's listed protein matches a much larger clone and diverges from this DNA's translation at residue 16, likely through a read error; the protein shown comes from the DNA. V is TRDV2 and J is TRDJ1; 11 bases are a match to TRDD3. CDR3 length: 18 amino acids. Looked up from germline, CDR1 is GEAIGNYY and CDR2 is EKD. The CDR3 region has the DNA TGTGCCTGTGACAGTGTACTGGGGGATAAGGGGGACACCGATAAACCCATCTTT. Protein sequence: CACDSVLGDKGDTDKPIF.

This clone has more than one count but fewer than ten. TCRdb records a much larger clone's protein for this DNA, with a difference at residue 4 that likely arises from a read error; the protein given is the translation of the DNA. The chain's CDR3 is CACGTVDKTGGFTDKLIF. For the CDR3, the DNA is TGTGCCTGTGGCACCGTCGACAAAACTGGGGGATTTACCGATAAACTCATCTTT. The chain has TRDV2 and TRDJ1; 10 bases line up with TRDD3. The CDR3 is 18 amino acids. Germline assignment: CDR1 GEAIGNYY and CDR2 EKD.

This clone has more than one count but fewer than ten. This is likely an artifact of a read error, given a far larger clone one base away. The same CDR3 is also encoded by other DNA sequences in this sample. The V and J genes are TRDV2 and TRDJ1; 9 positions agree with TRDD3. This CDR3 contains 16 residues. CDR1 GEAIGNYY and CDR2 EKD come from the germline V gene. This CDR3 reads CACDLLGDFNTDKLIF. For the CDR3, the DNA is TGTGCCTGTGACTTACTGGGGGACTTCAACACCGACAAACTCATCTTT.

Concerning this clone: Since a much larger clone is just one base distant, this may be a read error. The same CDR3 also results from other DNA sequences found in this sample. The chain employs TRDV2 and TRDJ3, with TRDD3 identical over 10 bases. The germline V gene has CDR1 GEAIGNYY and CDR2 EKD. The CDR3 covers 19 residues. CDR3 in amino acids: CACDTGGSSLSWDTRQMFF. Here the CDR3 DNA reads TGCGCCTGTGACACTGGGGGATCCTCCCTCTCCTGGGACACCCGACAGATGTTTTTC.

In DNA, the CDR3 is TGTGCCTGTGATTCGATGGGGATGTACACCGATAAACTCATCTTT. It translates to CACDSMGMYTDKLIF. The rearrangement joins TRDV2 to TRDJ1, with a possible D match to TRDD3 (6 bases). Looked up from germline, CDR1 is GEAIGNYY and CDR2 is EKD. This CDR3 is 15 amino acids long. V lost 4 bases and J lost 0, with 14 bases in between.

A note on this clone: TCRdb pairs this DNA with a much larger clone's protein that differs at residue 9, likely a read error; the protein shown was translated from the DNA. The CDR3 reads CACDSVEGGTRPTWDTRQMFF. Written as DNA, the CDR3 is TGTGCCTGTGACTCCGTAGAGGGGGGTACGCGACCCACCTGGGACACCCGACAGATGTTTTTC. The chain is built from TRDV2 and TRDJ3; possible D gene TRDD3, 5 bases. The germline V gene encodes CDR1 GEAIGNYY and CDR2 EKD. The ends were cut back, 3 bases at V and 2 bases at J, with 25 bases in the middle. This CDR3 contains 21 residues.

This clone came up a few times. A far more abundant clone sits one base away, making this likely a read error. V gene TRDV2 combines with J gene TRDJ1; 9 bases match TRDD3. After removal of 2 bases from V and 0 bases from J, the junction contained 18 bases not matched to a gene. The CDR3 loop spans 20 amino acids. The germline V gene encodes CDR1 GEAIGNYY and CDR2 EKD. Here the CDR3 reads CACDINTGGPWSIYTDKLIF. As DNA, the CDR3 is TGTGCCTGTGACATCAATACTGGGGGACCCTGGAGCATATACACCGATAAACTCATCTTT.

Comments on this clone: TCRdb shows a much larger clone's protein in place of this DNA's translation, and the two differ at residue 3, likely through a read error; the protein shown is translated from the DNA. The J gene is TRDJ1, the V gene TRDV2, with D maybe TRDD3 (5 bases). Germline V gene data show CDR1 as GEAIGNYY and CDR2 as EKD. The CDR3 is made up of 17 amino acids. Here the CDR3 reads CAYDTVGVGLYTDKLIF. CDR3 bases: TGTGCCTATGACACCGTTGGGGTCGGATTATACACCGATAAACTCATCTTT.

About this clone itself: TCRdb attributes to this sequence the protein of a much larger clone, which differs from the DNA translation at residue 5; a read error is likely, and the protein displayed is translated from the DNA. The chain recombines TRDV2 with TRDJ1; TRDD3 aligns across 12 bases. The V gene end was trimmed by 3 bases and the J gene end by 0 bases; junction bases not matched to a gene: 16. This CDR3 is 20 amino acids long. CDR1 is GEAIGNYY and CDR2 is EKD in the germline V gene. The CDR3 sequence is CACDAINTGGYHLYTDKLIF. The CDR3 bases are TGTGCCTGTGACGCGATCAATACTGGGGGATACCACCTGTACACCGATAAACTCATCTTT.

Notes on this clone: A far larger clone is one base from this, pointing to a likely read error. Other DNA sequences in the sample encode the same CDR3. V gene TRDV2 combines with J gene TRDJ1; TRDD3 agrees at 9 bases. CDR1 is GEAIGNYY, CDR2 EKD, per germline. This CDR3 spans 16 amino acids. J lost 0 bases, V lost 4 bases, and 8 bases had no gene match. The CDR3 DNA reads TGTGCCTGTGAGTATCTGGGGGATTTAAACACCGATAAACTCATCTTT. Its protein is CACEYLGDLNTDKLIF.

This clone turned up a few times. A far larger clone is only one base removed, so a read error is likely. This CDR3 is also generated by other DNA sequences in the sample. V gene TRDV2 combines with J gene TRDJ1; 13 nucleotides line up with TRDD3. The CDR3 spans 18 residues. V lost 1 base and J lost 0; bases outside the gene matches: 7. Germline V gives CDR1 GEAIGNYY, CDR2 EKD. The CDR3 is CACDTVSTGGYDTDKLIF. The CDR3 nucleotides are TGTGCCTGTGACACTGTTTCGACTGGGGGATACGACACCGATAAACTCATCTTT.

This clone was observed a handful of times. TCRdb lists the protein of a much larger clone for this DNA, which differs at residue 4, so this is likely a read error; the protein given here is translated from the DNA itself. V usage is TRDV2 and J usage is TRDJ1, with TRDD3 matching 12 bases. Germline V gene sequence: CDR1 GEAIGNYY, CDR2 EKD. The V segment lost 5 bases and the J segment 1 base; nucleotides outside the gene matches: 13. The CDR3 spans 18 residues. CDR3: CACGPLVLGDTVTDKLIF. CDR3 DNA sequence: TGTGCCTGTGGCCCTTTAGTACTGGGGGATACAGTCACCGATAAACTCATCTTT.

Turning to this clone: The protein TCRdb lists belongs to a much larger clone and differs from this DNA's translation at residue 5, which points to a read error; the protein shown is made from the DNA. The rearrangement uses TRDV2 and TRDJ3; 11 nucleotides agree with TRDD3. There are 18 residues in the CDR3. The ends lost 3 bases at V and 2 bases at J; junction bases unmatched: 5. Germline loops: CDR1 GEAIGNYY, CDR2 EKD. For the CDR3, the DNA is TGTGCCTGTGACCGACTGGGGGATAGTACCTGGGACACCCGACAGATGTTTTTC. It translates to CACDRLGDSTWDTRQMFF.

To note about this clone: The mismatch at residue 8 between this DNA's translation and the TCRdb protein of a much larger clone likely reflects a read error; the protein shown is translated from the DNA. This sequence joins TRDV2 and TRDJ3; D possibly corresponds to TRDD3 (6 bases). The CDR3 contains 20 residues. V lost 2 bases and J lost 0, with 19 bases in between. Germline CDR1 reads GEAIGNYY; CDR2 reads EKD. The CDR3 bases are TGTGCCTGTGACAGTAACTGGGTGATACTGAGCTCCTGGGACACCCGACAGATGTTTTTC. Amino acids: CACDSNWVILSSWDTRQMFF.

Concerning this clone: The protein given by TCRdb reflects a much larger clone and differs at residue 8 from this DNA's translation, likely from a read error; the protein shown is the DNA's translation. This rearrangement joins TRDV2 to TRDJ1, with D unresolved. With 0 bases removed from V and 4 bases from J, the gap between germline ends came to 17 bases. The V gene's germline CDR1 is GEAIGNYY and CDR2 EKD. This CDR3 is built from 16 residues. The CDR3 bases are TGTGCCTGTGACACCCTTACTGAGCCCCGCCGCGATAAACTCATCTTT. This gives the protein CACDTLTEPRRDKLIF.